This TCR beta chain emerged from a study of T cells in localized non-small cell lung cancer. Notes on this clone: Its target is unknown.

The germline gives CDR1 MNHNY, CDR2 SVGAGI (reference sequence). The CDR3 runs to 15 residues. The germline V and J ends were trimmed by 7 bases and 0 bases, with 13 bases remaining between them. Study conclusions and caveats: In adjacent lung appeared a median around 62 of the top 100 tumor clones.

Clones were read by immunoSEQ multiplex PCR, and TCRdb kept only the in-frame ones, dropping some. The sample lists just under 20,000 clones, around 89% occurring once. The rearrangement joins TRBV6-6 to TRBJ2-1; D perhaps matches TRBD2 (5 bases). Sequenced material: peripheral blood, taken before any cancer treatment. The receptor was isolated from a man between 35 and 75 years old with stage I lung adenocarcinoma. CDR3 amino acids: CASKAWESSYNEQFF. In DNA, the CDR3 is TGTGCCAGCAAAGCCTGGGAGTCCTCCTACAATGAGCAGTTCTTC.